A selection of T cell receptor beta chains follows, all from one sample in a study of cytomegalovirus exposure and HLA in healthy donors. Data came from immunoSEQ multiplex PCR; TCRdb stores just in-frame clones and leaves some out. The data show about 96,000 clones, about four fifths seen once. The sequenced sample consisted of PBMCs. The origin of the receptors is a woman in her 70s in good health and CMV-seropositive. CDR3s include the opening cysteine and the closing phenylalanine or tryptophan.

CDR3aa: CASSTGPSQETQYF
j_gene: TRBJ2-5
v_gene: TRBV5-1

CDR3aa: CASSQRIGNSPLHF
j_gene: TRBJ1-6
v_gene: TRBV7-8

CDR3aa: CAWSMDRANSPLHF
j_gene: TRBJ1-6
v_gene: TRBV30

CDR3aa: CASSLQGLQPQHF
j_gene: TRBJ1-5
v_gene: TRBV11-2

CDR3aa: CAISGGWNTGELFF
j_gene: TRBJ2-2
v_gene: TRBV7-2

CDR3aa: CASSPRSGGLNTGELFF
j_gene: TRBJ2-2
v_gene: TRBV18

CDR3aa: CASTDKQGLSGNTIYF
j_gene: TRBJ1-3
v_gene: TRBV19

CDR3aa: CASSRLGSTEAFF
j_gene: TRBJ1-1
v_gene: TRBV9

CDR3aa: CASSEYRGQYEQYF
j_gene: TRBJ2-7
v_gene: TRBV6-1

CDR3aa: CASGFSPGQGARGYTF
j_gene: TRBJ1-2
v_gene: TRBV12-5

CDR3aa: CASSAGTAIQETQYF
j_gene: TRBJ2-5
v_gene: TRBV9

CDR3aa: CASSGGLAGGRPSTDTQYF
j_gene: TRBJ2-3
v_gene: TRBV7-9

CDR3aa: CASRVGQPESPLHF
j_gene: TRBJ1-6
v_gene: TRBV7-8

CDR3aa: CASSRTGTTPGEQYF
j_gene: TRBJ2-7
v_gene: TRBV11-2

CDR3aa: CASSQDEGLNTEAFF
j_gene: TRBJ1-1
v_gene: TRBV4-2

CDR3aa: CASKTVYTTISGANVLTF
j_gene: TRBJ2-6
v_gene: TRBV19

CDR3aa: CASSSSGGVAYGYTF
j_gene: TRBJ1-2
v_gene: TRBV5-4

CDR3aa: CASSPKTGSEDTEAFF
j_gene: TRBJ1-1
v_gene: TRBV5-1

CDR3aa: CSVMTGGSGANVLTF
j_gene: TRBJ2-6
v_gene: TRBV29-1

CDR3aa: CASSEVPGLGGEQYF
j_gene: TRBJ2-7
v_gene: TRBV6-1

CDR3aa: CAWSNLPMNTEAFF
j_gene: TRBJ1-1
v_gene: TRBV30

CDR3aa: CASSSQQGANEKLFF
j_gene: TRBJ1-4
v_gene: TRBV4-1